This is a list of T cell receptor beta chains from one sample in a study of CD8+ T cells in alopecia areata. TCRdb keeps only in-frame clones here, not all; method: immunoSEQ multiplex PCR. The profile shows roughly 200,000 clones, 45% to 75% of them singletons. The starting material was CD4+ T cells sorted from blood, obtained at week 4, from a patient treated with tofacitinib. The receptors were gathered from a human donor with alopecia areata. Both conserved end residues are part of each CDR3. D genes are given only for firm matches. Not every row has a clone size; where given, it reads once, few, many or a size class.

J: TRBJ1-2
size: few
D: NA
V: TRBV29-1
DNA: TGCAGCGTTGCCCCCCGGGGGAACTATGGCTACACCTTC
CDR3: CSVAPRGNYGYTF

J: TRBJ2-3
size: NA
D: TRBD2
V: TRBV4-1
DNA: TGCGCCAGCAGCCAAGGCATGAGAGGGACTAGCGGGACAGATACGCAGTATTTT
CDR3: CASSQGMRGTSGTDTQYF

J: TRBJ1-2
size: NA
D: NA
V: TRBV6-5
DNA: TGTGCCAGCAGTTCCAGGGGAAATGGCTACACCTTC
CDR3: CASSSRGNGYTF

J: TRBJ2-5
size: many
D: NA
V: TRBV7-2
DNA: TGTGCCAGCAGCGTGCAGGGTGGGGGAGAGACCCAGTACTTC
CDR3: CASSVQGGGETQYF

J: TRBJ2-5
size: few
D: NA
V: TRBV5-1
DNA: TGCGCCAGCAGCTTGCCCCCCCAAGAGACCCAGTACTTC
CDR3: CASSLPPQETQYF

J: TRBJ1-5
size: NA
D: NA
V: TRBV30
DNA: TGTGCCTGGAGTGTACACCCCAGGGATTCTCAGCCCCAGCATTTT
CDR3: CAWSVHPRDSQPQHF

J: TRBJ2-3
size: NA
D: NA
V: TRBV4-1
DNA: TGCGCCAGCAGCCAAGTGCAGGCCCGTAGCAGGTTTACGCAGTATTTT
CDR3: CASSQVQARSRFTQYF

J: TRBJ2-1
size: NA
D: NA
V: TRBV7-9
DNA: TGTGCCAGCACCGGGAGAGGGGGCAAGGGGAACAATGAGCAGTTCTTC
CDR3: CASTGRGGKGNNEQFF

J: TRBJ1-2
size: NA
D: NA
V: TRBV6-1
DNA: TGTGCCAGCAGTGAAGGGATTACAGGGAACTATGGCTACACCTTC
CDR3: CASSEGITGNYGYTF

J: TRBJ2-5
size: NA
D: TRBD1
V: TRBV29-1
DNA: TGCAGCGTCATCGGACAGGGAAGACAAGAGACCCAGTACTTC
CDR3: CSVIGQGRQETQYF

J: TRBJ1-1
size: few
D: NA
V: TRBV2
DNA: TGTGCCAGCAGTGCGTACAGGAACACTGAAGCTTTCTTT
CDR3: CASSAYRNTEAFF

J: TRBJ2-7
size: NA
D: TRBD1
V: TRBV29-1
DNA: TGCAGCGCAGGACAGGGATATACCTACGAGCAGTACTTC
CDR3: CSAGQGYTYEQYF

J: TRBJ2-3
size: few
D: TRBD1
V: TRBV6-6
DNA: TGTGCCAGCGCGCGGGACAGGGCTCTAGTAGATACGCAGTATTTT
CDR3: CASARDRALVDTQYF

J: TRBJ1-6
size: NA
D: NA
V: TRBV7-9
DNA: TGTGCCAGCAGCCCAACTGGGAATTCACCCCTCCACTTT
CDR3: CASSPTGNSPLHF

J: TRBJ2-5
size: few
D: NA
V: TRBV4-2
DNA: TGTGCCAGCAGCCGCAACCCCCAGGTCCAAGAGACCCAGTACTTC
CDR3: CASSRNPQVQETQYF

J: TRBJ1-2
size: NA
D: NA
V: TRBV6-1
DNA: TGTGCCAGCAGTGGGGGACCTCTGGGCGGCTACACCTTC
CDR3: CASSGGPLGGYTF

J: TRBJ2-1
size: few
D: NA
V: TRBV29-1
DNA: TGCAGCGTTGGAGAGCCCCCCCGCAATGAGCAGTTCTTC
CDR3: CSVGEPPRNEQFF

J: TRBJ1-6
size: NA
D: TRBD1
V: TRBV11-2
DNA: TGTGCCAGCAGCTCCCGGACAGGGGAAGGCTCACCCCTCCACTTT
CDR3: CASSSRTGEGSPLHF

J: TRBJ2-7
size: once
D: NA
V: TRBV7-2
DNA: TGTGCCAGCAGCTTAGAGGCAGACATAGGGCAGTACTTC
CDR3: CASSLEADIGQYF

J: TRBJ1-3
size: few
D: TRBD1
V: TRBV29-1
DNA: TGCAGCGTGGGACAGGGGTATGGAAACACCATATATTTT
CDR3: CSVGQGYGNTIYF

J: TRBJ2-2
size: once
D: NA
V: TRBV4-1
DNA: TGCGCCAGCAGCCAACCTGACTCGGGGACCGGGGAGCTGTTTTTT
CDR3: CASSQPDSGTGELFF

J: TRBJ2-7
size: few
D: TRBD1
V: TRBV11-2
DNA: TGTGCCAGCAGCTTGGTGACAGGGAATTACGAGCAGTACTTC
CDR3: CASSLVTGNYEQYF

J: TRBJ2-2
size: few
D: NA
V: TRBV29-1
DNA: TGCAGCGCGGCTCTCGGACAGCCCAACACCGGGGAGCTGTTTTTT
CDR3: CSAALGQPNTGELFF

J: TRBJ2-5
size: NA
D: NA
V: TRBV2
DNA: TGTGCCAGCAGTGAGGGGCAGAACATCCAAGAGACCCAGTACTTC
CDR3: CASSEGQNIQETQYF

J: TRBJ2-5
size: NA
D: NA
V: TRBV7-2
DNA: TGTGCCAGCAGCTATCGAGGAGAGACCCAGTACTTC
CDR3: CASSYRGETQYF

J: TRBJ2-5
size: few
D: TRBD2
V: TRBV7-2
DNA: TGTGCCAGCAGCTTCAACGGGGGGCAAGAGACCCAGTACTTC
CDR3: CASSFNGGQETQYF